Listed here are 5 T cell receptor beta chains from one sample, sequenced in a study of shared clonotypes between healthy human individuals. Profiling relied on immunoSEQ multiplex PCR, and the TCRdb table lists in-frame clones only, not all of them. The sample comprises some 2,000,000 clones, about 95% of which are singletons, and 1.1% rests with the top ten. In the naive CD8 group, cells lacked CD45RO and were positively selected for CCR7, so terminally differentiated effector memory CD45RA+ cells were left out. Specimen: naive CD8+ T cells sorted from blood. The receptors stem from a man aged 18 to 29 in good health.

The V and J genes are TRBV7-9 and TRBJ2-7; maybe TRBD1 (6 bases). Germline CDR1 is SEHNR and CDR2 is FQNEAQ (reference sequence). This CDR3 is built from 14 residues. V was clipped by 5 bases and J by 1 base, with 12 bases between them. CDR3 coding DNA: TGTGCCAGCAGCGACGGACAGAGTTCCTACGAGCAGTACTTC. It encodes CASSDGQSSYEQYF. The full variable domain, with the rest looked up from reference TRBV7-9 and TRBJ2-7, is DTGVSQNPRHKITKRGQNVTFRCDPISEHNRLYWYRQTLGQGPEFLTYFQNEAQLEKSRLLSDRFSAERPKGSFSTLEIQRTEQGDSAMYLCASSDGQSSYEQYFGPGTRLTVT.

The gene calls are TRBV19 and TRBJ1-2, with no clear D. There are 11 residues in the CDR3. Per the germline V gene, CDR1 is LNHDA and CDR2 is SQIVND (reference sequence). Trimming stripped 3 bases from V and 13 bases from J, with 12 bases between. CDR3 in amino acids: CASSMRSDATF. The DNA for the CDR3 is TGTGCCAGTAGTATGAGGTCTGATGCCACCTTC.

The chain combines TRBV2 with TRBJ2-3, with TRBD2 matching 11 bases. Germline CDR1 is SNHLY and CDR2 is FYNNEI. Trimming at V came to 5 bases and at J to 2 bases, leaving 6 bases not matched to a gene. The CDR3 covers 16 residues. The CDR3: CASSSRLAGLTDTQYF. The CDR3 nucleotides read TGTGCCAGCAGTTCCAGACTAGCGGGGCTCACAGATACGCAGTATTTT.

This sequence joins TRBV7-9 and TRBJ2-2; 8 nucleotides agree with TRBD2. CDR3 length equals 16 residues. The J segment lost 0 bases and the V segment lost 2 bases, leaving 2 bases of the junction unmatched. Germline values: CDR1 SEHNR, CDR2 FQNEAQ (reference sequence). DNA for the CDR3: TGTGCCAGCAGCTTAAGTAGCGGGACGAACACCGGGGAGCTGTTTTTT. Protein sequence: CASSLSSGTNTGELFF.

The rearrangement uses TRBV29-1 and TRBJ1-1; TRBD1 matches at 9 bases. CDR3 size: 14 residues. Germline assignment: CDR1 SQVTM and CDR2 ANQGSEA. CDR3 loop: CSSLGGQGNTEAFF. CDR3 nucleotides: TGCAGTTCCCTTGGGGGACAGGGCAACACTGAAGCTTTCTTT.